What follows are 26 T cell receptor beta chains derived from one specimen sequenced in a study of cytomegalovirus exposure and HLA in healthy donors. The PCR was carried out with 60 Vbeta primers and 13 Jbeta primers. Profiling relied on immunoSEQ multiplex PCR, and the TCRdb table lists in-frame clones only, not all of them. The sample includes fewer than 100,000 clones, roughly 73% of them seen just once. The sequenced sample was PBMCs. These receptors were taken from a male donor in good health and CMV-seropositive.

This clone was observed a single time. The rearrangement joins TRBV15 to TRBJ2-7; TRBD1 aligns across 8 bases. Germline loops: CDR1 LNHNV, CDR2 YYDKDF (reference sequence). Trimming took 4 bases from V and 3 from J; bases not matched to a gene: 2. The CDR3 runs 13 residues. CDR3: CATSTGQGYEQYF. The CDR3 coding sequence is TGTGCCACCAGCACCGGACAGGGCTACGAGCAGTACTTC.

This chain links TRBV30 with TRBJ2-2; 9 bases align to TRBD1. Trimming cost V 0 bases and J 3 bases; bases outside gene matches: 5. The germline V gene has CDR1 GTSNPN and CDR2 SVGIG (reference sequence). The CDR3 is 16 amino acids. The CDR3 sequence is CAWSVPGQGHTGELFF. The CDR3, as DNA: TGTGCCTGGAGTGTACCAGGACAGGGGCACACCGGGGAGCTGTTTTTT.

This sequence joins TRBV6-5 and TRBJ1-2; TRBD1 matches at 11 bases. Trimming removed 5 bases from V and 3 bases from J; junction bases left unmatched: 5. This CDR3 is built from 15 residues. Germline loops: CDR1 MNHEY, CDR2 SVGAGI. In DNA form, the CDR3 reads TGTGCCAGCAGTGCCCCGGGACAGGGGGACTATGGCTACACCTTC. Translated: CASSAPGQGDYGYTF.

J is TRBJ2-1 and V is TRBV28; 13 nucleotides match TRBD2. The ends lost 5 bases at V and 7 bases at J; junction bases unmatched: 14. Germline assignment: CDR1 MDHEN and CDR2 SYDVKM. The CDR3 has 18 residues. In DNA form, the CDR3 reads TGTGCCAGCAGTGGATTTGGGGGCAGGACTAGCGGGAGTAATGAGCAGTTCTTC. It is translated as CASSGFGGRTSGSNEQFF.

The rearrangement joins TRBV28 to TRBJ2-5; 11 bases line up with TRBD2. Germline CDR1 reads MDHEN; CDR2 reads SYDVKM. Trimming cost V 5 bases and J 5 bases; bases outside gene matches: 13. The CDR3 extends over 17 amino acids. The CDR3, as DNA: TGTGCCAGCAGTCCGTTCCCTGGACTAGCGGGTATTGAGACCCAGTACTTC. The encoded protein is CASSPFPGLAGIETQYF.

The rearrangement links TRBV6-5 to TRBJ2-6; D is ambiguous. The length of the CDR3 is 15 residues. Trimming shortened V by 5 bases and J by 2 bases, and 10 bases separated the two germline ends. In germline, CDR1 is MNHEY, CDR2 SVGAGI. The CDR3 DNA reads TGTGCCAGCAGTAAACGTCCTACTGGGGCCAACGTCCTGACTTTC. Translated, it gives CASSKRPTGANVLTF.

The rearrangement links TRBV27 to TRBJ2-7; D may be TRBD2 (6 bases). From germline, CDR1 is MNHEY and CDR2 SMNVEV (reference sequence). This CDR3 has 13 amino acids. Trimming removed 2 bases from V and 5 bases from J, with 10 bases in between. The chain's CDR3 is CASSLRRDHEQYF. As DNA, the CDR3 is TGTGCCAGCAGTTTACGGCGGGACCACGAGCAGTACTTC.

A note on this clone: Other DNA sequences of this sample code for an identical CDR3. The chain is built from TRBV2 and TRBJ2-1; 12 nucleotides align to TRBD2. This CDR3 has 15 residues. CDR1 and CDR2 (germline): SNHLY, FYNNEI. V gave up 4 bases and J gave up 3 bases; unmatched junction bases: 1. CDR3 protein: CASSGLAGVYNEQFF. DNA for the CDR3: TGTGCCAGCAGTGGACTAGCGGGAGTCTACAATGAGCAGTTCTTC.

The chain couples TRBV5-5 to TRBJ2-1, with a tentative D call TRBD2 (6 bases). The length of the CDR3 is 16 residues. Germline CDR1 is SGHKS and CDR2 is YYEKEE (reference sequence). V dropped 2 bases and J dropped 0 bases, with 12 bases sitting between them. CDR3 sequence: CASSFLAGSSYNEQFF. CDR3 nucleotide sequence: TGTGCCAGCAGCTTCCTCGCGGGGAGCTCCTACAATGAGCAGTTCTTC.

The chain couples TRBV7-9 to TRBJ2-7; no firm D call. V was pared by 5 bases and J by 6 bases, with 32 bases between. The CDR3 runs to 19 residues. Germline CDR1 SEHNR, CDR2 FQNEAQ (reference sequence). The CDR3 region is CASSHTSMLASSIPPEQYF. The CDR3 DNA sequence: TGTGCCAGCAGCCATACTTCCATGTTAGCCAGTAGCATACCCCCCGAGCAGTACTTC.

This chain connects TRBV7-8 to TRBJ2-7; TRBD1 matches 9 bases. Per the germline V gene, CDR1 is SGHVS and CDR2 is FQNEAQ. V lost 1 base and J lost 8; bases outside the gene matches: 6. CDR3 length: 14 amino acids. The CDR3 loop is CASSLETGGLKQYF. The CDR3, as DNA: TGTGCCAGCAGCTTAGAAACAGGGGGCTTGAAGCAGTACTTC. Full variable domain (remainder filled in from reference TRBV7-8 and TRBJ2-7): GAGVSQSPRYKVAKRGQDVALRCDPISGHVSLFWYQQALGQGPEFLTYFQNEAQLDKSGLPSDRFFAERPEGSVSTLKIQRTQQEDSAVYLCASSLETGGLKQYFGPGTRLTVT.

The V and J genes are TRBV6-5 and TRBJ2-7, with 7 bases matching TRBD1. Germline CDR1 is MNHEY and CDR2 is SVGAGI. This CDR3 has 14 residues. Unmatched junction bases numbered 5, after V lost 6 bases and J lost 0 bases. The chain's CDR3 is CASRMGQTSYEQYF. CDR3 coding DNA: TGTGCCAGCAGGATGGGACAGACCTCCTACGAGCAGTACTTC.

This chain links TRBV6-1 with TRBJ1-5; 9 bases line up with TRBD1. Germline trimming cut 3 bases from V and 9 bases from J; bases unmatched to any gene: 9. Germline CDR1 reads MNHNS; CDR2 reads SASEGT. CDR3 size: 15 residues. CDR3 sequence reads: CASSEGTGGGGPQHF. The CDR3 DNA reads TGTGCCAGCAGTGAGGGAACAGGGGGCGGGGGGCCCCAGCATTTT.

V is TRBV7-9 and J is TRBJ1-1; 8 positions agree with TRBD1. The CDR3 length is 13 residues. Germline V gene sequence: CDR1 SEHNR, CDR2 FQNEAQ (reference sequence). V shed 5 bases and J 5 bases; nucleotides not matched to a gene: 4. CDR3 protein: CASSTTGGTEAFF. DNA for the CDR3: TGTGCCAGCAGCACCACAGGGGGAACTGAAGCTTTCTTT. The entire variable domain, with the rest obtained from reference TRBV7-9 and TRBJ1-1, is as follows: DTGVSQNPRHKITKRGQNVTFRCDPISEHNRLYWYRQTLGQGPEFLTYFQNEAQLEKSRLLSDRFSAERPKGSFSTLEIQRTEQGDSAMYLCASSTTGGTEAFFGQGTRLTVV.

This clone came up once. Here the CDR3 reads CASSLDLRANEQFF. CDR3 sequence (DNA): TGTGCCAGCAGCTTGGACTTGAGGGCTAATGAGCAGTTCTTC. The rearrangement joins TRBV7-2 to TRBJ2-1, with D possibly matching TRBD2 (5 bases). Germline V CDR1 and CDR2: SGHTA, FQGNSA. Trimming removed 3 bases from V and 7 bases from J, with 13 bases in between. The CDR3 sequence is 14 residues long.

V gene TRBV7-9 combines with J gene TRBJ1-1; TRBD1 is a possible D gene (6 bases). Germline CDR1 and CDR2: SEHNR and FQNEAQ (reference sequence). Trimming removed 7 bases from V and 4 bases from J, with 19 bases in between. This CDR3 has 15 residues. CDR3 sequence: CASIPTGNLPTEAFF. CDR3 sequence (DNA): TGTGCCAGCATCCCCACAGGGAACCTTCCCACTGAAGCTTTCTTT.

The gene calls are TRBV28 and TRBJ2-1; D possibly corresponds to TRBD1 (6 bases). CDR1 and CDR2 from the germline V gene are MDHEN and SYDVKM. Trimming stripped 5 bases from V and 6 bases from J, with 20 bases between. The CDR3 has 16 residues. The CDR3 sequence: CASSPPTAGAPNEQFF. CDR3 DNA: TGTGCCAGCAGTCCCCCAACTGCAGGGGCCCCCAATGAGCAGTTCTTC. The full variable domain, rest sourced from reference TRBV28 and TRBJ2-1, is DVKVTQSSRYLVKRTGEKVFLECVQDMDHENMFWYRQDPGLGLRLIYFSYDVKMKEKGDIPEGYSVSREKKERFSLILESASTNQTSMYLCASSPPTAGAPNEQFFGPGTRLTVL.

The CDR3 protein is CSARVIGELFF. The CDR3 coding sequence is TGCAGTGCTAGAGTCATCGGGGAGCTGTTTTTT. The J gene is TRBJ2-2, the V gene TRBV20-1; the D is unclear. The CDR3 runs to 11 residues. Germline CDR1 reads DFQATT; CDR2 reads SNEGSKA (reference sequence). V gave up 1 base and J gave up 7 bases, with 4 bases separating them.

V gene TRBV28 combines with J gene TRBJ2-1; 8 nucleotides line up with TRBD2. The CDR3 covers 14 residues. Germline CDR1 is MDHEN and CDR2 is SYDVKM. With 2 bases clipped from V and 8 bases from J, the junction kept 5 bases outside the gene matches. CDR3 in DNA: TGTGCCAGCAGTTTAGCGGGGGGCAGGTATGAGCAGTTCTTC. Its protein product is CASSLAGGRYEQFF. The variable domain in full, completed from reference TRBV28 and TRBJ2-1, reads DVKVTQSSRYLVKRTGEKVFLECVQDMDHENMFWYRQDPGLGLRLIYFSYDVKMKEKGDIPEGYSVSREKKERFSLILESASTNQTSMYLCASSLAGGRYEQFFGPGTRLTVL.

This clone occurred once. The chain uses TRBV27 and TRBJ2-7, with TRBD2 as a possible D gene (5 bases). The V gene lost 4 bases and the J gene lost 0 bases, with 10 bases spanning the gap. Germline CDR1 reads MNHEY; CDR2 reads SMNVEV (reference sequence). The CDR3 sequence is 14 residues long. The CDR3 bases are TGTGCCAGCAGTTCGGGAAGATCCTCCTACGAGCAGTACTTC. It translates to CASSSGRSSYEQYF.

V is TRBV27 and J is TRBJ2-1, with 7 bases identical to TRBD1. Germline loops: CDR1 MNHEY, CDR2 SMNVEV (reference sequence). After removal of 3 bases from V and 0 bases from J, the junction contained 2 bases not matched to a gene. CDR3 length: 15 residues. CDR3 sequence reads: CASSFRTGSYNEQFF. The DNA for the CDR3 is TGTGCCAGCAGTTTTAGGACAGGCTCCTACAATGAGCAGTTCTTC.

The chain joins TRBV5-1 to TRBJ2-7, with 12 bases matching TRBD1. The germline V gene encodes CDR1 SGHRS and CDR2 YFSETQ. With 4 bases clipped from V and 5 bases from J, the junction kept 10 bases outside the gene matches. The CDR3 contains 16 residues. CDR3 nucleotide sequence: TGCGCCAGCAGCAGGGGGGGGACAGGGGGCATGGACGAGCAGTACTTC. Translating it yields CASSRGGTGGMDEQYF.

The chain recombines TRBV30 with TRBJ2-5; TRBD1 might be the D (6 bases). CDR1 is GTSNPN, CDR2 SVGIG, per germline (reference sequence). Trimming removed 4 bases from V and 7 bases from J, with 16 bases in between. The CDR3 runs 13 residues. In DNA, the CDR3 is TGTGCCTGGAATGTTGGGGGCTGGGGGACCCAGTACTTC. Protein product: CAWNVGGWGTQYF.

The CDR3 here is CASTQLPGQGASEQYF. As DNA, the CDR3 is TGTGCCAGCACCCAACTCCCGGGACAGGGGGCAAGCGAGCAGTACTTC. V gene TRBV28 combines with J gene TRBJ2-7; 12 nucleotides line up with TRBD1. J was trimmed by 6 bases and V by 7 bases; bases with no gene match: 13. The CDR3 has 16 amino acids. Germline CDR1 MDHEN, CDR2 SYDVKM.

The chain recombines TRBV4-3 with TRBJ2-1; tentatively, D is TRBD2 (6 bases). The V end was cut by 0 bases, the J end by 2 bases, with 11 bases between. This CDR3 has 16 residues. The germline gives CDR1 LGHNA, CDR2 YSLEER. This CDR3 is CASSQERAGTYNEQFF. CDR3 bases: TGCGCCAGCAGCCAAGAGCGGGCGGGAACCTACAATGAGCAGTTCTTC.

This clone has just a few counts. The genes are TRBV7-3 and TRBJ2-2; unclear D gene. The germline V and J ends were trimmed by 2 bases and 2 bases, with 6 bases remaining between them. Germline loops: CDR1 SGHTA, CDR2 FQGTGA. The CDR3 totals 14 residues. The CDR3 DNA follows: TGTGCCAGCAGCTTAGGTAGTAACACCGGGGAGCTGTTTTTT. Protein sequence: CASSLGSNTGELFF.